The 30 T cell receptor beta chains below were found in one sample sequenced in a study of T cells after yellow fever vaccination. TCRdb fed the 5' RACE reads into MiXCR, producing one record per CDR3 protein. The sample lists 250,000 or so distinct CDR3 sequences, about 3.9% occurring once. Sequencing used PBMCs, obtained 15 days after the yellow fever booster vaccination. All receptors come from a man aged 18 to 35 who received the YFV17D yellow fever vaccine.

In this sample, this clonotype turned up many times. The chain has TRBV6-5 and TRBJ2-3; TRBD1 aligns across 7 bases. V lost 0 bases, J lost 8 bases, and 5 bases stayed unmatched. Germline V lookup: CDR1 MNHEY, CDR2 SVGAGI. This CDR3 spans 14 amino acids. The CDR3 loop is CASSYSAGGATQYF. For the CDR3, the DNA is TGTGCCAGCAGTTACTCGGCAGGGGGTGCTACGCAGTATTTT.

This clonotype was observed many times. The chain is built from TRBV9 and TRBJ2-3, with 8 bases matching TRBD2. The trim removed 4 bases at V and 6 bases at J, leaving 7 bases unmatched. The germline V gene has CDR1 SGDLS and CDR2 YYNGEE. The CDR3 length is 14 residues. In nucleotides, the CDR3 is TGTGCCAGCAGCACACTAGCGGTCCCCGATACGCAGTATTTT. The encoded protein is CASSTLAVPDTQYF.

This clonotype has a count of ten or more. The gene calls are TRBV5-1 and TRBJ2-7; perhaps TRBD2 as D (5 bases). Trimming pared 0 bases from V and 1 base from J, leaving 11 bases between. The CDR3 is 15 residues long. CDR1 is SGHRS, CDR2 YFSETQ, per germline. Written as DNA, the CDR3 is TGCGCCAGCAGCTTGGCCCTAGGGAGATCCTACGAGCAGTACTTC. Residues: CASSLALGRSYEQYF.

Points on this clonotype: Possible read error: a much larger clone is one base away. The chain employs TRBV13 and TRBJ1-1, with 7 positions matching TRBD1. Germline V CDR1 and CDR2: PRHDT, FYEKMQ (reference sequence). The CDR3 spans 14 residues. CDR3: CASSLRGQRYEALF. The CDR3 DNA follows: TGTGCCAGCAGCTTAAGGGGACAGAGGTATGAAGCTTTATTT.

This clonotype was counted between two and nine times. This chain links TRBV30 with TRBJ1-1, with TRBD1 matching 7 bases. The CDR3 is 14 amino acids. Germline CDR1 is GTSNPN and CDR2 is SVGIG (reference sequence). Trimming took 8 bases from V and 4 from J; bases not matched to a gene: 13. CDR3 loop: CARAEGARSTEAFF. Here the CDR3 DNA reads TGTGCCAGAGCCGAGGGGGCGCGGTCCACTGAAGCTTTCTTT.

This clonotype was seen at least ten times. This chain uses TRBV11-2 with TRBJ2-5; tentative D call: TRBD1 (6 bases). Germline V gene sequence: CDR1 SGHAT, CDR2 FQNNGV. CDR3 length equals 16 residues. Trimming pared 0 bases from V and 5 bases from J, leaving 16 bases between. Here the CDR3 DNA reads TGTGCCAGCAGCTTAGATCTCAGGGGTTCGGGCGAGACCCAGTACTTC. Translating gives CASSLDLRGSGETQYF.

A word on this clonotype: Possible read error: a much larger clone is one base away. The chain links TRBV7-3 to TRBJ2-3; 8 nucleotides agree with TRBD2. Losses at the gene ends were 2 bases for V and 1 base for J; bases not matched to a gene: 8. Germline lookup yields CDR1 SGHTA and CDR2 FQGTGA. The length of the CDR3 is 17 residues. CDR3 DNA sequence: TGTGCCAGCAGCTTACCGGGGGGGTGGCTTGGCACAGATACGCAGTATTTT. It yields the protein CASSLPGGWLGTDTQYF.

This clonotype was seen many times. The rearrangement joins TRBV18 to TRBJ1-1; D perhaps matches TRBD1 (6 bases). The V and J ends lost 2 bases and 4 bases respectively, with 11 bases between them. Germline CDR1 is KGHSH and CDR2 is LQKENI. The CDR3 has 14 residues. The CDR3 spells CASSPSGGLTEAFF. DNA for the CDR3: TGTGCCAGCTCACCAAGCGGGGGCCTCACTGAAGCTTTCTTT.

This clonotype was observed many times. The rearrangement uses TRBV28 and TRBJ2-1; 8 bases map to TRBD2. In germline, CDR1 is MDHEN, CDR2 SYDVKM. V was pared by 3 bases and J by 1 base, with 2 bases of the junction left unmatched. The CDR3 has 15 amino acids. The CDR3 loop is CASSFGRGSYNEQFF. The CDR3 DNA is TGTGCCAGCAGTTTCGGGAGGGGGTCCTACAATGAGCAGTTCTTC.

This clonotype was picked up many times. V and J are TRBV6-4 and TRBJ2-5; 8 bases match TRBD2. Germline V gene lookup returns CDR1 MRHNA and CDR2 SNTAGT. CDR3 length: 18 amino acids. The V gene end was trimmed by 4 bases and the J gene end by 9 bases; junction bases not matched to a gene: 22. The CDR3 bases are TGTGCCAGCAGTGGGATTAGCGGGAACGCGGGGCTCAAGAAGGCCCAGTACTTC. Translation gives CASSGISGNAGLKKAQYF.

In its sample, this clonotype was seen many times. This chain links TRBV9 with TRBJ2-5; 7 nucleotides align to TRBD2. Losses at the gene ends were 4 bases for V and 2 bases for J; bases not matched to a gene: 5. The CDR3 spans 14 residues. Germline values: CDR1 SGDLS, CDR2 YYNGEE. Here the CDR3 reads CASSMGLLQETQYF. The CDR3 region has the DNA TGTGCCAGCAGCATGGGACTACTTCAAGAGACCCAGTACTTC.

At least ten counts were recorded for this clonotype. The V gene is TRBV9, the J gene TRBJ2-2; a possible D gene is TRBD1 (6 bases). Germline V gene sequence: CDR1 SGDLS, CDR2 YYNGEE. The CDR3 runs to 14 residues. V was cut by 3 bases and J by 6 bases, with 12 bases left in between. The CDR3 is CASSGQGYAGELFF. CDR3 bases: TGTGCCAGCAGCGGGCAGGGGTATGCCGGGGAGCTGTTTTTT.

This clonotype was observed at least ten times. The chain recombines TRBV7-2 with TRBJ2-1; 8 bases are a match to TRBD1. V lost 5 bases and J lost 7; bases outside the gene matches: 7. The CDR3 sequence is 14 residues long. The V gene's germline CDR1 is SGHTA and CDR2 FQGNSA. As DNA, the CDR3 is TGTGCCAGCAGCCAGGACAGGGTGTGGAATGAGCAGTTCTTC. It specifies CASSQDRVWNEQFF.

In its sample, this clonotype was seen many times. The chain employs TRBV6-2 or TRBV6-3 and TRBJ2-7; maybe TRBD1 (6 bases). CDR3 length: 14 residues. Germline CDR1 reads MNHEY; CDR2 reads SVGEGT. With 8 bases removed from V and 3 bases from J, the gap between germline ends came to 17 bases. CDR3 protein: CASEQQGRGYEQYF. CDR3 coding DNA: TGTGCCAGCGAGCAACAGGGCCGTGGCTACGAGCAGTACTTC.

This clonotype was observed many times. The CDR3 loop is CASSSGTGMSQPQHF. The DNA of the CDR3 is TGTGCCAGCAGCTCCGGGACAGGCATGTCTCAGCCCCAGCATTTT. This chain joins TRBV7-2 and TRBJ1-5; 8 bases align to TRBD1. The CDR3 consists of 15 residues. The trim removed 4 bases at V and 6 bases at J, leaving 8 bases unmatched. Germline V CDR1 and CDR2: SGHTA, FQGNSA. The full variable domain, its missing parts supplied by reference TRBV7-2 and TRBJ1-5, is GAGVSQSPSNKVTEKGKDVELRCDPISGHTALYWYRQSLGQGLEFLIYFQGNSAPDKSGLPSDRFSAERTGGSVSTLTIQRTQQEDSAVYLCASSSGTGMSQPQHFGDGTRLSIL.

This clonotype was counted ten times or more. The CDR3 nucleotides are TGTGCCAGCAGTGCGACAGGGATAGTAGGAACCGGGGAGCTGTTTTTT. Translation: CASSATGIVGTGELFF. The chain is built from TRBV28 and TRBJ2-2, with 7 bases identical to TRBD1. V gave up 5 bases and J gave up 5 bases; unmatched junction bases: 11. This CDR3 has 16 residues. Germline V lookup: CDR1 MDHEN, CDR2 SYDVKM.

Many counts were recorded for this clonotype. The rearrangement links TRBV15 to TRBJ2-4; no firm D call. V lost 1 base, J lost 5 bases, and 6 bases lay in between. The germline V gene has CDR1 LNHNV and CDR2 YYDKDF (reference sequence). The CDR3 contains 13 residues. The CDR3 DNA follows: TGTGCCACCAGCAGAGGTCAGGAAAACATTCAGTACTTC. This encodes CATSRGQENIQYF.

V usage is TRBV19 and J usage is TRBJ1-5; TRBD1 matches 7 bases. The CDR3 extends over 14 amino acids. Germline V gives CDR1 LNHDA, CDR2 SQIVND (reference sequence). J lost 7 bases, V lost 5 bases, and 8 bases had no gene match. The CDR3 bases are TGTGCCAGTAGTGGAGGGGGCGCCGGACAGCCCCAGCATTTT. Translated, it gives CASSGGGAGQPQHF.

This clonotype showed up many times. This chain joins TRBV7-2 and TRBJ2-5, with 11 bases lining up with TRBD2. V was clipped by 3 bases and J by 8 bases; unmatched bases: 5. The CDR3 has 14 residues. Germline V gene sequence: CDR1 SGHTA, CDR2 FQGNSA. The CDR3 protein is CASSFPSGGSTQYF. The DNA of the CDR3 is TGTGCCAGCAGCTTCCCTAGCGGGGGGAGCACCCAGTACTTC.

This clonotype was detected ten times or more. The junction departs from the called germline gene at one end, perhaps through a read error. This chain joins TRBV10-3 and TRBJ2-7; the D is unclear. There are 13 residues in the CDR3. Germline CDR1 is ENHRY and CDR2 is SYGVKD. The CDR3 region is CAIKASSSHEQYF. The CDR3 DNA follows: TGTGCCATCAAGGCTAGTTCCTCCCACGAGCAGTACTTC.

This clonotype showed up many times. This chain joins TRBV20-1 and TRBJ2-3, with D tentatively TRBD1 (6 bases). The CDR3 runs to 14 residues. The V gene's germline CDR1 is DFQATT and CDR2 SNEGSKA (reference sequence). Between the trimmed V and J ends, which lost 3 bases and 8 bases, there was a span of 18 bases. The CDR3 DNA reads as TGCAGTGCTAGCCAGGGGTGGGGATTAAGTACGCAGTATTTT. It translates to CSASQGWGLSTQYF.

This clonotype was recorded a few times. V is TRBV12-3 or TRBV12-4 and J is TRBJ2-2, with D perhaps TRBD1 or TRBD2 (7 bases each). The CDR3 length is 15 residues. Trimming left V 3 bases short and J 7 bases short, with 15 bases between. The DNA for the CDR3 is TGTGCCAGCAGTTTCTCGACAGGGAGGGGCGGGGAGCTGTTTTTT. Amino acids: CASSFSTGRGGELFF.

This clonotype showed up just a few times. The V gene is TRBV6-5, the J gene TRBJ2-5; 14 nucleotides agree with TRBD2. The germline CDR1 and CDR2 sequences are MNHEY and SVGAGI. Trimming took 0 bases from V and 4 from J; bases not matched to a gene: 1. This CDR3 is 16 amino acids long. The CDR3 reads CASSYSGTSGGETQYF. CDR3 DNA: TGTGCCAGCAGTTACTCCGGGACTAGCGGGGGAGAGACCCAGTACTTC.

This clonotype appeared many times. This chain connects TRBV4-1 to TRBJ2-3; D not certain. Germline CDR1 reads MGHRA; CDR2 reads YSYEKL. The CDR3 consists of 15 residues. Trimming removed 0 bases from V and 1 base from J, with 8 bases in between. CDR3 sequence reads: CASSQDSIRTDTQYF. CDR3 bases: TGCGCCAGCAGCCAAGATAGTATCCGCACAGATACGCAGTATTTT.

Ten or more counts support this clonotype. V is TRBV5-1 and J is TRBJ2-3; D is unclear. Trimming removed 4 bases at V and 0 bases at J, with 9 bases between. CDR1 is SGHRS, CDR2 YFSETQ, per germline. This CDR3 spans 14 amino acids. The CDR3 protein is CASSGPVSTDTQYF. In DNA, the CDR3 is TGCGCCAGCAGCGGGCCAGTTAGCACAGATACGCAGTATTTT.

This clonotype showed up many times. The chain joins TRBV29-1 to TRBJ1-2; TRBD1 matches 9 bases. The CDR3 spans 14 residues. V lost 4 bases and J lost 7; bases outside the gene matches: 10. Germline assignment: CDR1 SQVTM and CDR2 ANQGSEA. As DNA, the CDR3 is TGCAGCGTTGGAGAGACAGGGGGGATGAGTGGCTACACCTTC. Its translation: CSVGETGGMSGYTF.

The CDR3 sequence: CASSSETGVDYGYTF. The DNA of the CDR3 is TGTGCCAGCAGCTCCGAGACAGGGGTTGACTATGGCTACACCTTC. The chain recombines TRBV5-4 with TRBJ1-2, with TRBD1 identical over 8 bases. Germline CDR1 reads SGHNT; CDR2 reads YYREEE (reference sequence). The trim removed 3 bases at V and 3 bases at J, leaving 7 bases unmatched. CDR3 length: 15 amino acids. The full variable domain, its missing parts supplied by reference TRBV5-4 and TRBJ1-2, is ETGVTQSPTHLIKTRGQQVTLRCSSQSGHNTVSWYQQALGQGPQFIFQYYREEENGRGNFPPRFSGLQFPNYSSELNVNALELDDSALYLCASSSETGVDYGYTFGSGTRLTVV.

This clonotype was observed at least ten times. The genes are TRBV7-8 and TRBJ2-3; D not resolved. The CDR3 has 14 amino acids. Between the trimmed V and J ends, which lost 5 bases and 6 bases, there was a span of 15 bases. Germline V gives CDR1 SGHVS, CDR2 FQNEAQ. Here the CDR3 reads CASSISRIVDTQYF. CDR3 nucleotide sequence: TGTGCCAGCAGCATCTCTAGAATTGTCGATACGCAGTATTTT.

This clonotype is a singleton in its sample. The genes are TRBV7-6 and TRBJ2-7; TRBD1 aligns across 7 bases. Per the germline V gene, CDR1 is SGHVS and CDR2 is FNYEAQ. This CDR3 has 14 amino acids. V lost 0 bases to trimming and J lost 4 bases; unmatched junction nucleotides: 3. The CDR3 DNA reads TGTGCCAGCAGCTTAGCAGGGGGCCGGTACGAGCAGTACTTC. Encoded protein: CASSLAGGRYEQYF.

This clonotype was counted many times. V and J are TRBV5-4 and TRBJ2-1, with TRBD2 matching over 10 bases. CDR1 is SGHNT and CDR2 is YYREEE in the germline V gene (reference sequence). The CDR3 totals 15 residues. V shed 6 bases, J shed 6 bases, and the junction held 9 bases outside the gene matches. CDR3 DNA: TGTGCCAGCACCGAACTAGCGGGGACGACCAATGAGCAGTTCTTC. This sequence encodes CASTELAGTTNEQFF.